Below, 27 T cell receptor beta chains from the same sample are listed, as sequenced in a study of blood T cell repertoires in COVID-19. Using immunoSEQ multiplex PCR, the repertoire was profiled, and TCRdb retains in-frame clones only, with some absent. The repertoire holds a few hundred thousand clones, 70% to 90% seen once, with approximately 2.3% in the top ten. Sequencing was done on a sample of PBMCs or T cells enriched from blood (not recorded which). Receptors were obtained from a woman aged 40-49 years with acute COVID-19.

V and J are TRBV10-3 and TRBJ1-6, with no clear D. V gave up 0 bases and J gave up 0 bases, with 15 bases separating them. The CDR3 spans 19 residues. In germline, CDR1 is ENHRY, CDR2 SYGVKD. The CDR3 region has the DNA TGTGCCATCAGTGAGTCCGGGAACAGACCAGTCTCCTATAATTCACCCCTCCACTTT. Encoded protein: CAISESGNRPVSYNSPLHF.

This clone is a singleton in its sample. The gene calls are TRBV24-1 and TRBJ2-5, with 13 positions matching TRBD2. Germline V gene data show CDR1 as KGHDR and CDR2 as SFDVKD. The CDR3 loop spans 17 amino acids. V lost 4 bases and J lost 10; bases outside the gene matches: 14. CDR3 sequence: CATSDAGLAGATRDQYF. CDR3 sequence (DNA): TGTGCCACCAGTGACGCCGGACTAGCGGGAGCTACGCGGGACCAGTACTTC.

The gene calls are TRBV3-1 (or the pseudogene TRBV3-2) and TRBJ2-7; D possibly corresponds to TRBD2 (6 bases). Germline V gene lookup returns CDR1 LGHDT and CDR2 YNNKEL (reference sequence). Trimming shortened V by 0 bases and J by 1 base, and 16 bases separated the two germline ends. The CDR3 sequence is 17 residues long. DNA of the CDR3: TGTGCCAGCAGCCAAGATTACGGGTGGAGGGTTTCCTACGAGCAGTACGTC. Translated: CASSQDYGWRVSYEQYV.

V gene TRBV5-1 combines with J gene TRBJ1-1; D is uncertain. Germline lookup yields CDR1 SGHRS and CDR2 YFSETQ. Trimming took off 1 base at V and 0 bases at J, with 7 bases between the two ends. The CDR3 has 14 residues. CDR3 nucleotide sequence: TGCGCCAGCAGCTTGCCCGGGGTGAACACTGAAGCTTTCTTT. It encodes CASSLPGVNTEAFF. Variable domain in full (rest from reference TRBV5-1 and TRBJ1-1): KAGVTQTPRYLIKTRGQQVTLSCSPISGHRSVSWYQQTPGQGLQFLFEYFSETQRNKGNFPGRFSGRQFSNSRSEMNVSTLELGDSALYLCASSLPGVNTEAFFGQGTRLTVV.

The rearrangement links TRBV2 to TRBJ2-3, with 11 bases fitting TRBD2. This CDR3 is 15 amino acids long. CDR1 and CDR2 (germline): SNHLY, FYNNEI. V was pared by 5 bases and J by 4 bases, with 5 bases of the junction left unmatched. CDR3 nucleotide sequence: TGTGCCAGCAGTTACCTAGCGGGAGGAGCAGATACGCAGTATTTT. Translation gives CASSYLAGGADTQYF. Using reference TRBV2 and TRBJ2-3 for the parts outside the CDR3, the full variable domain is EPEVTQTPSHQVTQMGQEVILRCVPISNHLYFYWYRQILGQKVEFLVSFYNNEISEKSEIFDDQFSVERPDGSNFTLKIRSTKLEDSAMYFCASSYLAGGADTQYFGPGTRLTVL.

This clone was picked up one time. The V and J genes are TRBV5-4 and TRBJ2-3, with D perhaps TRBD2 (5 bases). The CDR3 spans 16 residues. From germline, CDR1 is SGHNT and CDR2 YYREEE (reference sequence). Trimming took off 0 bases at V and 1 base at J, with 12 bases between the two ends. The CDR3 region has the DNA TGTGCCAGCAGCTTGGCCCGCGGGTACCGCACAGATACGCAGTATTTT. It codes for CASSLARGYRTDTQYF.

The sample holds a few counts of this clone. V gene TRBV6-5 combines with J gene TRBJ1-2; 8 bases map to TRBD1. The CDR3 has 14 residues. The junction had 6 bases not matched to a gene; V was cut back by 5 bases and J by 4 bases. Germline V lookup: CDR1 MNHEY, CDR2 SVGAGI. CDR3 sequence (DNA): TGTGCCAGCAGTATCGACAGGGGATCCTATGGCTACACCTTC. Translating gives CASSIDRGSYGYTF.

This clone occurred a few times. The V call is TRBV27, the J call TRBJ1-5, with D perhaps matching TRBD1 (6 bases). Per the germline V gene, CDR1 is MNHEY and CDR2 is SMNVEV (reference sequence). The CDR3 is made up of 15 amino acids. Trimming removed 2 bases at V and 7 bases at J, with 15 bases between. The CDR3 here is CASSLGGGGGQPQHF. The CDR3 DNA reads TGTGCCAGCAGTTTAGGTGGAGGGGGAGGGCAGCCCCAGCATTTT.

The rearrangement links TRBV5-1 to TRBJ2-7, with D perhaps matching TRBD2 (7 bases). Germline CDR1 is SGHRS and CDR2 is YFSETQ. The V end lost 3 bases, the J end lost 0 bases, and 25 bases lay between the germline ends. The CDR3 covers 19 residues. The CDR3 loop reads CASSWGRGSRELDSYEQYV. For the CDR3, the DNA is TGCGCCAGCAGCTGGGGGCGCGGGAGTCGGGAGTTGGACTCCTACGAGCAGTACGTC.

The CDR3 bases are TGTGCCAGCAGCTCCGCTAGCGGGGATACCTACGAGCAGTACTTC. Translating gives CASSSASGDTYEQYF. The rearrangement uses TRBV7-2 and TRBJ2-7, with TRBD2 matching 9 bases. The CDR3 length is 15 residues. V was clipped by 4 bases and J by 2 bases; unmatched bases: 6. CDR1 SGHTA and CDR2 FQGNSA come from the germline V gene.

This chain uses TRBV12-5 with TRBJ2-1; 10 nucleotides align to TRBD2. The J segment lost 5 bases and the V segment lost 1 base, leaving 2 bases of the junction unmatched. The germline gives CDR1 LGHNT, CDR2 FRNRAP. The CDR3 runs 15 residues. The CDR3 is CASGLGLAGHNEQFF. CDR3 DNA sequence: TGTGCTAGTGGTTTGGGACTAGCGGGCCACAATGAGCAGTTCTTC.

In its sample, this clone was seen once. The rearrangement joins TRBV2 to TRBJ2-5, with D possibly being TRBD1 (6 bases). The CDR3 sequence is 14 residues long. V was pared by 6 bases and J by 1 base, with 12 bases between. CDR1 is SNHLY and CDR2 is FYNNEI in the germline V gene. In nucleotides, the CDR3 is TGTGCCAGCAGGCGACGGGACACCCAAGAGACCCAGTACTTC. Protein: CASRRRDTQETQYF.

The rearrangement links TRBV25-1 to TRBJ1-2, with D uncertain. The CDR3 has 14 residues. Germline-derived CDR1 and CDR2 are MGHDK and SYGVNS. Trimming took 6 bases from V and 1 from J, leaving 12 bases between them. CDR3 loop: CASRESGDNYGYTF. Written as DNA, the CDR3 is TGTGCCAGCAGGGAGTCCGGGGATAACTATGGCTACACCTTC.

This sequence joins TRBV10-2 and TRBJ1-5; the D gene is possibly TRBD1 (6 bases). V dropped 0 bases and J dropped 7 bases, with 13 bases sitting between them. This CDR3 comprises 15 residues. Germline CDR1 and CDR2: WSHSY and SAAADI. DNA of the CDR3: TGCGCCAGCAGTGAGTCGGGGGGGGCGAGACAGCCCCAGCATTTT. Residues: CASSESGGARQPQHF.

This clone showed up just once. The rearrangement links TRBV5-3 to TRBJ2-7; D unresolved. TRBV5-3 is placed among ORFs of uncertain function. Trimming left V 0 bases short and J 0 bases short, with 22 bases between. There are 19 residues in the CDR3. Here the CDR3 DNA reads TGTGCCAGAAGCTTGGCCGGGTACCCCAAGCGTCCCGGCTCCTACGAGCAGTACTTC. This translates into CARSLAGYPKRPGSYEQYF.

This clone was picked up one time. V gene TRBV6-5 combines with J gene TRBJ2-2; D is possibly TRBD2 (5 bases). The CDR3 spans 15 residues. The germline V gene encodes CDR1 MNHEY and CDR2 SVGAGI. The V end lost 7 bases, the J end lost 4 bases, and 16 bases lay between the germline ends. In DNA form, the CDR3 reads TGTGCCAGCAAACCCGACACTAGTATCACCGGGGAGCTGTTTTTT. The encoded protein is CASKPDTSITGELFF.

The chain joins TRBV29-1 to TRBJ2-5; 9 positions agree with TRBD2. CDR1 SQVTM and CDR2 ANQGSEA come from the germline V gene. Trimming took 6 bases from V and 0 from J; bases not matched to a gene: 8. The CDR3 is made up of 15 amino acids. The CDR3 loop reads CSVRRTSAYQETQYF. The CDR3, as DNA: TGCAGCGTCCGGAGGACTAGCGCGTACCAAGAGACCCAGTACTTC.

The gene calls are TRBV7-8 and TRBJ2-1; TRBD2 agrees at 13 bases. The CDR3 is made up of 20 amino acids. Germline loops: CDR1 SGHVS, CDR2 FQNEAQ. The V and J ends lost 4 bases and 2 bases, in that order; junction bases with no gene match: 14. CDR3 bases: TGTGCCAGCAGCTCCCTCGGACTAGCGGGGGTGCTCTGGACCTACAATGAGCAGTTCTTC. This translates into CASSSLGLAGVLWTYNEQFF.

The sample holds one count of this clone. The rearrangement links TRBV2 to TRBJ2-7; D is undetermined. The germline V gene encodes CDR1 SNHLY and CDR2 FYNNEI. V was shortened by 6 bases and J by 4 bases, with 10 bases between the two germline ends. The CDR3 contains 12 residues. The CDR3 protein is CASRVTGYEQYF. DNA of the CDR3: TGTGCCAGCAGGGTGACCGGGTACGAGCAGTACTTC.

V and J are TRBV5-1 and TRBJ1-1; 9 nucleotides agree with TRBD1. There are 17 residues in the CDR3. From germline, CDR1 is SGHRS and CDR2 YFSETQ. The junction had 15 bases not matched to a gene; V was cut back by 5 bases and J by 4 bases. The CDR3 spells CASSFTGTGSWGTEAFF. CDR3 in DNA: TGCGCCAGCAGTTTTACCGGGACAGGGTCCTGGGGCACTGAAGCTTTCTTT.

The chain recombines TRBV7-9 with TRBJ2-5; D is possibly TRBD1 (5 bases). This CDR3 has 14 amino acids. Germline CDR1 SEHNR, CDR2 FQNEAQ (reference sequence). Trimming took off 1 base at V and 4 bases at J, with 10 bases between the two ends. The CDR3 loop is CASSLGGRRETQYF. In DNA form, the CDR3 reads TGTGCCAGCAGCTTAGGGGGCCGTCGAGAGACCCAGTACTTC.

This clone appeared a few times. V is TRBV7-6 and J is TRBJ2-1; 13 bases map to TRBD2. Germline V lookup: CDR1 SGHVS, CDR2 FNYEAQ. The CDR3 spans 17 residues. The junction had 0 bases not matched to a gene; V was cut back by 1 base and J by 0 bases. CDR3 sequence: CASSLGTSGSSYNEQFF. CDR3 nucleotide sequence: TGTGCCAGCAGCTTAGGGACTAGCGGGAGCTCCTACAATGAGCAGTTCTTC.

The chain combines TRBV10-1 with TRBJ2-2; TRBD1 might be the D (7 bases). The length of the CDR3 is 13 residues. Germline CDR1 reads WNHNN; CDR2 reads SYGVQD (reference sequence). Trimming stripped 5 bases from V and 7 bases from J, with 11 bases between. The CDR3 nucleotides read TGCGCCAGCAGTCAGGGGGAGGTCGGGGAGCTGTTTTTT. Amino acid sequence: CASSQGEVGELFF.

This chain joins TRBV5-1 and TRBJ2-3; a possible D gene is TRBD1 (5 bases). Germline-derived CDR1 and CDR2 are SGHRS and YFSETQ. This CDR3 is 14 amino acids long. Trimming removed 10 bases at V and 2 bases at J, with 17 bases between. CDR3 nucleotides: TGCGCCTCAGGATGGGGCAGGGACACAGATACGCAGTATTTT. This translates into CASGWGRDTDTQYF. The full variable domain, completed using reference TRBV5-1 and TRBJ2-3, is KAGVTQTPRYLIKTRGQQVTLSCSPISGHRSVSWYQQTPGQGLQFLFEYFSETQRNKGNFPGRFSGRQFSNSRSEMNVSTLELGDSALYLCASGWGRDTDTQYFGPGTRLTVL.

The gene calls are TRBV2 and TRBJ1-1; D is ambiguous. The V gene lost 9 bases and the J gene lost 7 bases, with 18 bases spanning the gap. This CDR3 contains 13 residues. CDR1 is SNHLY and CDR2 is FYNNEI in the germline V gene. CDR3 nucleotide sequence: TGTGCCAGTCGAAAAGAGAAGGGAGGTGAAGCTTTCTTT. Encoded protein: CASRKEKGGEAFF. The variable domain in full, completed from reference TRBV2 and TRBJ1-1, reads EPEVTQTPSHQVTQMGQEVILRCVPISNHLYFYWYRQILGQKVEFLVSFYNNEISEKSEIFDDQFSVERPDGSNFTLKIRSTKLEDSAMYFCASRKEKGGEAFFGQGTRLTVV.

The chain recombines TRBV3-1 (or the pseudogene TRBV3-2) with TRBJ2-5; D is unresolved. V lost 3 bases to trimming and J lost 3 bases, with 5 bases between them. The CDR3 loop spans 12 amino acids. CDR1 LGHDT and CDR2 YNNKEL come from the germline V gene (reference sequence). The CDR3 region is CASSQRKETQYF. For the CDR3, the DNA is TGTGCCAGCAGCCAGCGAAAAGAGACCCAGTACTTC.

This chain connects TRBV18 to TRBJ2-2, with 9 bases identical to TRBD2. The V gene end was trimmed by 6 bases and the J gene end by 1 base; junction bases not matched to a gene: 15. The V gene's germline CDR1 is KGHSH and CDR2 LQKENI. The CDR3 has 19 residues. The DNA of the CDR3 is TGTGCCAGCTCTAACCAAATCCCTAGCGGGGAGTTGAACACCGGGGAGCTGTTTTTT. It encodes CASSNQIPSGELNTGELFF.